Shown below are 24 T cell receptor beta chains from a single sample sequenced in a study of CD8+CD57+ T cells in acquired aplastic anemia. Genomic DNA, serving as template, underwent TCR beta VDJ and CDR3 profiling. MiXCR, run by TCRdb on the reads, gives a single entry per CDR3 protein. The sample contains 150,000 to 200,000 distinct CDR3 sequences, over 40% of which appear only once. Patients included in sequencing had previously demonstrated CD8+CD57+ cell expansion by flow cytometry. Sequenced input: sorted CD4+, CD8+, or CD8+CD57+ T cells (not recorded which) from PBMCs. These receptor sequences come from a human donor with aplastic anemia.

CDR3 DNA sequence: TGCGCCAGCAGCCAAGGTTTACGTTTAGCCCTGGAGCAGTACTTC. Amino acid sequence: CASSQGLRLALEQYF. The chain carries TRBV4-1 and TRBJ2-7, with D hard to call. CDR1 MGHRA and CDR2 YSYEKL come from the germline V gene. Trimming left V 1 base short and J 7 bases short, with 17 bases between. This CDR3 has 15 amino acids.

V is TRBV5-6 and J is TRBJ1-2; TRBD1 might be the D (6 bases). Trimming shortened V by 4 bases and J by 4 bases, and 17 bases separated the two germline ends. The CDR3 contains 15 residues. Germline V gene sequence: CDR1 SGHDT, CDR2 YYEEEE. CDR3 DNA sequence: TGTGCCAGCAGCCCACGCGACAGGAACGGCTATGGCTACACCTTC. This sequence encodes CASSPRDRNGYGYTF.

This clonotype was observed many times. The chain combines TRBV10-2 with TRBJ2-2; 8 bases fit TRBD1. The germline V gene has CDR1 WSHSY and CDR2 SAAADI. Losses at the gene ends were 4 bases for V and 3 bases for J; bases not matched to a gene: 4. The CDR3 consists of 15 residues. The chain's CDR3 is CASSVARGHTGELFF. DNA for the CDR3: TGCGCCAGCAGTGTTGCCAGGGGGCACACCGGGGAGCTGTTTTTT.

This clonotype was counted at least ten times. This rearrangement joins TRBV9 to TRBJ2-2, with 8 nucleotides matching TRBD1. Per germline, CDR1 SGDLS and CDR2 YYNGEE. V lost 4 bases, J lost 5 bases, and 7 bases stayed unmatched. The CDR3 is 15 amino acids. The CDR3 protein is CASSLAGGATGELFF. In nucleotides, the CDR3 is TGTGCCAGCAGCCTCGCAGGGGGCGCAACCGGGGAGCTGTTTTTT.

The gene calls are TRBV20-1 and TRBJ2-7; 12 nucleotides agree with TRBD1. Per the germline V gene, CDR1 is DFQATT and CDR2 is SNEGSKA (reference sequence). V was clipped by 3 bases and J by 5 bases; unmatched bases: 5. There are 14 residues in the CDR3. This CDR3 reads CSARFGTGGDEQYF. CDR3 nucleotides: TGCAGTGCTAGGTTTGGGACAGGGGGCGACGAGCAGTACTTC.

At least ten counts were recorded for this clonotype. This chain connects TRBV3-1 to TRBJ2-7, with 7 bases matching TRBD2. CDR3 length: 15 amino acids. Germline loops: CDR1 LGHDT, CDR2 YNNKEL (reference sequence). Trimming at V came to 1 base and at J to 6 bases, leaving 9 bases not matched to a gene. The CDR3 nucleotides read TGTGCCAGCAGCCAAGTACCGAGCGGGGCAGCCGAGCAGTACTTC. It yields the protein CASSQVPSGAAEQYF.

This clonotype was recorded many times. The V and J genes are TRBV3-1 and TRBJ1-2; the D gene is possibly TRBD1 (6 bases). This CDR3 has 17 amino acids. In germline, CDR1 is LGHDT, CDR2 YNNKEL (reference sequence). Deletions cut 4 bases from V and 2 bases from J, with 20 bases between. CDR3 nucleotide sequence: TGTGCCAGCAGCCTTTCGACTTATAGGGGGTTAAACTATGGCTACACCTTC. This encodes CASSLSTYRGLNYGYTF.

This clonotype was counted at least ten times. The rearrangement uses TRBV5-1 and TRBJ1-2; D is unclear. The CDR3 has 14 residues. V shed 0 bases and J shed 1 base, with 7 bases lying between them. Per the germline V gene, CDR1 is SGHRS and CDR2 is YFSETQ. In DNA, the CDR3 is TGCGCCAGCAGCTTGGGTCAGATTAACTATGGCTACACCTTC. Translated: CASSLGQINYGYTF.

The V and J genes are TRBV5-1 and TRBJ2-5; 10 bases are shared with TRBD1. The germline CDR1 and CDR2 sequences are SGHRS and YFSETQ. The length of the CDR3 is 16 residues. Trimming cost V 0 bases and J 2 bases; bases outside gene matches: 4. The CDR3 is CASSLAGTGVQETQYF. DNA for the CDR3: TGCGCCAGCAGCTTGGCCGGGACAGGGGTGCAAGAGACCCAGTACTTC.

This clonotype came up many times. The chain links TRBV7-6 to TRBJ2-7, with a tentative D call TRBD2 (6 bases). Germline loops: CDR1 SGHVS, CDR2 FNYEAQ. The CDR3 loop spans 14 amino acids. V lost 1 base to trimming and J lost 2 bases, with 9 bases between them. The CDR3 coding sequence is TGTGCCAGCAGCTTAGGGCGGGGTGCCTACGAGCAGTACTTC. Translating gives CASSLGRGAYEQYF. The variable domain in full, completed from reference TRBV7-6 and TRBJ2-7, reads GAGVSQSPRYKVTKRGQDVALRCDPISGHVSLYWYRQALGQGPEFLTYFNYEAQQDKSGLPNDRFSAERPEGSISTLTIQRTEQRDSAMYRCASSLGRGAYEQYFGPGTRLTVT.

About this clonotype: A much larger clone lies a single base off, so this may be a read error. The conserved closing phenylalanine or tryptophan is absent in this CDR3, likely reflecting a read error. The chain combines TRBV7-9 with TRBJ1-5; TRBD1 matches 11 bases. The CDR3 contains 14 residues. J lost 3 bases, V lost 8 bases, and 3 bases had no gene match. CDR1 is SEHNR, CDR2 FQNEAQ, per germline (reference sequence). CDR3 in amino acids: CASGTGGFNQPQHS. The CDR3 DNA follows: TGTGCCAGCGGGACAGGGGGTTTCAATCAGCCCCAGCATTCT.

This clonotype was detected a few times. This chain links TRBV30 with TRBJ2-7; 10 nucleotides agree with TRBD2. Germline V CDR1 and CDR2: GTSNPN, SVGIG (reference sequence). CDR3 length: 13 amino acids. J gave up 1 base and V 3 bases, and 0 bases lay outside the gene matches. This chain's CDR3 is CAWRTSGSYEQYF. The CDR3 nucleotides read TGTGCCTGGAGGACTAGCGGGTCCTACGAGCAGTACTTC.

The chain is built from TRBV29-1 and TRBJ1-5; TRBD1 is a possible D gene (5 bases). V gave up 3 bases and J gave up 14 bases, with 17 bases separating them. The CDR3 covers 12 residues. The germline V gene has CDR1 SQVTM and CDR2 ANQGSEA. The CDR3 DNA reads TGCAGCGTTGAGGGGGAGGGTTACAATGAGCATTTT. Residues: CSVEGEGYNEHF.

This clonotype was seen many times. The rearrangement links TRBV19 to TRBJ2-3, with 8 bases matching TRBD2. There are 17 residues in the CDR3. V lost 3 bases and J lost 0; bases outside the gene matches: 8. The germline V gene encodes CDR1 LNHDA and CDR2 SQIVND (reference sequence). CDR3 in DNA: TGTGCCAGTAGTATCCTAGCGGGTCTTACTAGCACAGATACGCAGTATTTT. This codes for CASSILAGLTSTDTQYF. The full variable domain, with the rest looked up from reference TRBV19 and TRBJ2-3, is DGGITQSPKYLFRKEGQNVTLSCEQNLNHDAMYWYRQDPGQGLRLIYYSQIVNDFQKGDIAEGYSVSREKKESFPLTVTSAQKNPTAFYLCASSILAGLTSTDTQYFGPGTRLTVL.

The chain has TRBV29-1 and TRBJ2-1, with D unresolved. This CDR3 has 13 residues. Looked up from germline, CDR1 is SQVTM and CDR2 is ANQGSEA. The CDR3 region has the DNA TGCGACGTTGGAAGGCCCGCGATCAATGAGCAGTTCTTC. It codes for CDVGRPAINEQFF.

Only a few counts were recorded for this clonotype. This chain connects TRBV25-1 to TRBJ1-5; tentatively, D is TRBD1 (5 bases). V was cut by 5 bases and J by 4 bases, with 12 bases left in between. CDR1 and CDR2 (germline): MGHDK, SYGVNS. This CDR3 has 14 residues. CDR3 amino acids: CASSFGGRNQPQHF. In DNA, the CDR3 is TGTGCCAGCAGTTTCGGGGGGAGAAATCAGCCCCAGCATTTT.

This clonotype showed up many times. This chain joins TRBV12-3 or TRBV12-4 and TRBJ1-6; D not resolved. The CDR3 length is 15 residues. V was cut by 3 bases and J by 7 bases, with 13 bases left in between. The CDR3 protein is CASSLRQSMNSPLHF. CDR3 DNA sequence: TGTGCCAGCAGTTTGCGGCAGTCAATGAATTCACCCCTCCACTTT.

V usage is TRBV19 and J usage is TRBJ1-1, with D possibly being TRBD1 (5 bases). Deletions cut 2 bases from V and 4 bases from J, with 8 bases between. There are 13 residues in the CDR3. Germline V gene data show CDR1 as LNHDA and CDR2 as SQIVND (reference sequence). CDR3 DNA sequence: TGTGCCAGTAGTATATCAGGGATCACTGAAGCTTTCTTT. This gives the protein CASSISGITEAFF. The full variable domain, completed using reference TRBV19 and TRBJ1-1, is DGGITQSPKYLFRKEGQNVTLSCEQNLNHDAMYWYRQDPGQGLRLIYYSQIVNDFQKGDIAEGYSVSREKKESFPLTVTSAQKNPTAFYLCASSISGITEAFFGQGTRLTVV.

This chain uses TRBV6-6 with TRBJ1-1, with D possibly matching TRBD1 (5 bases). Germline CDR1 reads MNHNY; CDR2 reads SVGAGI (reference sequence). Trimming pared 5 bases from V and 3 bases from J, leaving 16 bases between. This CDR3 has 15 amino acids. The DNA of the CDR3 is TGTGCCAGCAGTCACACAGGTGGAGGGGACACTGAAGCTTTCTTT. Its protein product is CASSHTGGGDTEAFF.

Written as DNA, the CDR3 is TGTGCCAGCAGTCCCTCGGGCGAGGAGACTGAAGCTTTCTTT. Its translation: CASSPSGEETEAFF. The chain combines TRBV6-4 with TRBJ1-1; no clear D. CDR3 size: 14 residues. The germline CDR1 and CDR2 sequences are MRHNA and SNTAGT. V shed 5 bases and J shed 5 bases, with 15 bases lying between them.

This clonotype was seen repeatedly, ten times or more. The chain has TRBV5-1 and TRBJ2-1; 8 bases line up with TRBD2. CDR1 SGHRS and CDR2 YFSETQ come from the germline V gene. This CDR3 is built from 16 residues. The junction had 8 bases not matched to a gene; V was cut back by 0 bases and J by 6 bases. CDR3: CASSLAGGASINEQFF. The CDR3 DNA follows: TGCGCCAGCAGCTTGGCCGGGGGGGCTAGTATCAATGAGCAGTTCTTC.

V and J are TRBV5-1 and TRBJ1-1; 10 positions match TRBD1. Trimming at V came to 4 bases and at J to 4 bases, leaving 10 bases not matched to a gene. The CDR3 consists of 16 residues. The germline CDR1 and CDR2 sequences are SGHRS and YFSETQ. The CDR3 is CASSRTGGVESTEAFF. The CDR3 DNA follows: TGCGCCAGCAGCCGGACAGGGGGGGTCGAAAGCACTGAAGCTTTCTTT.

This clonotype has at least ten counts. This chain uses TRBV20-1 with TRBJ2-7; 8 nucleotides agree with TRBD1. Germline V gives CDR1 DFQATT, CDR2 SNEGSKA (reference sequence). Trimming removed 4 bases from V and 0 bases from J; junction bases left unmatched: 5. The CDR3 covers 14 residues. This CDR3 is CSAKRQGSSYEQYF. The CDR3 nucleotides read TGCAGTGCTAAAAGACAGGGGAGCTCCTACGAGCAGTACTTC.

The gene calls are TRBV11-1 and TRBJ2-7, with 14 bases that match TRBD2. The DNA end is more similar to TRBJ2-1, so the J call may be wrong. The CDR3 has 18 amino acids. The germline V gene encodes CDR1 SGHAT and CDR2 FQDESV (reference sequence). The chain's CDR3 is CASSRLAGGVSSYNEQFF. In DNA form, the CDR3 reads TGTGCCAGCAGCCGACTAGCGGGGGGGGTTAGCTCCTACAATGAGCAGTTCTTC.